What follows is one T cell receptor beta chain and its context. The antigen remains undetermined. This entry is derived from a study of cytomegalovirus exposure and HLA in healthy donors. Turning to the study itself: The study placed about 81% of its 350 to 450 genotyped donors in the Caucasian-associated ancestry cluster.

Findings and caveats of the study: Follow-up analysis found HLA locus-dependent TCR association rates, highest for DRB1 and lowest for HLA-C.

Sampled while nominally healthy, donors likely had unrecorded immune exposures. The PCR contained 60 Vbeta and 13 Jbeta primers. Generated by immunoSEQ multiplex PCR, the TCRdb table keeps only in-frame clones and is missing some. This table holds roughly 180,000 clones, around 80% found once. Sequencing input: PBMCs. This sequence originates from a woman in her forties in good health and CMV-seropositive.

The CDR3 sequence is CASSMVKRYTQYF. Here the CDR3 DNA reads TGTGCCAGTAGTATGGTCAAGAGGTATACGCAGTATTTT. The chain links TRBV19 to TRBJ2-3; D ambiguous. The V and J ends lost 3 bases and 7 bases respectively, with 11 bases between them. CDR1 LNHDA and CDR2 SQIVND come from the germline V gene (reference sequence). The CDR3 has 13 residues.